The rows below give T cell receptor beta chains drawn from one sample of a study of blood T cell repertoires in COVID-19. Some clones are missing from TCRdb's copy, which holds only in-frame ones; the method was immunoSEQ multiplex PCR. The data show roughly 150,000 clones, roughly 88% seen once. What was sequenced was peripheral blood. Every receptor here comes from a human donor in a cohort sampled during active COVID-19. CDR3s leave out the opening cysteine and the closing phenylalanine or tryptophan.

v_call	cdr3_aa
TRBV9	ASSTRTANYGYT
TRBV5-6	ASSKSGAPNQPQH
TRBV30	AWSPGGADTQY
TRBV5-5	ASSFTIRQGTEAF
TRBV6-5	ASRSGTFVYEQY
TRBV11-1	ASSPDQGAWYEQY
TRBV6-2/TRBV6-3	ASSYTLNEQY
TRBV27	ASSLLPTGGGYEQY
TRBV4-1	ASSHGWVAGGPGTDTQY
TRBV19	ASSGFGGQGNQPQH
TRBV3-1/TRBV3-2	ASSPRDRGAEAF
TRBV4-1	ASSPSSGVNSPLH
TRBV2	ASTGGGPEAF
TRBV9	ASSVGGGIGTGELF
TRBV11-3	ASSPGRGKNTEAF
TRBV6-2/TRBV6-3	ASSQQGIVGELF
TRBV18	ASSPGLAEGETQY
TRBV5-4	ASSPQAGPQETQY
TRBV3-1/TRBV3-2	ASSPARGKGGNQPQH
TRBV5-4	ASSLSTRSGAGELF
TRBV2	ASSGQAGYEQY
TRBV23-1	ASSTHRESFEQY
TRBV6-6	ASISGTPGGELF
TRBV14	ASSQGGSSEGYT
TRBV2	ASSEVDLGQF
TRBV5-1	ASSSGDGSYNSPLH
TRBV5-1	ASSLMAANEKLF
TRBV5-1	ASSKGQFTGELF
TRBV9	ASSPGQGAGDEQF
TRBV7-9	ASSFDRVNEKLF